What follows are 27 T cell receptor beta chains derived from one specimen sequenced in a study of Graves' ophthalmopathy and Graves' hyperthyroidism. RNA transcripts were the source from which TCR beta CDR3 regions were amplified. In the first round, RT-PCR was carried out with HTBI primers, and a multiplex PCR formed the second round. TCRdb used MiXCR to reprocess the multiplex PCR reads, holding one entry per CDR3 protein. The sample records hundreds of thousands of distinct CDR3 sequences, roughly 39% being singletons. Sequenced input: peripheral blood. The receptors come from an adult man with Graves' ophthalmopathy.

This clonotype appeared many times. V is TRBV10-3 and J is TRBJ1-5, with 8 nucleotides matching TRBD1. The CDR3 length is 17 residues. The germline gives CDR1 ENHRY, CDR2 SYGVKD. The J segment lost 1 base and the V segment lost 3 bases, leaving 8 bases of the junction unmatched. CDR3 residues: CAISDPDRDKSNQPQHF. The CDR3 nucleotides read TGTGCCATCAGTGATCCGGACAGGGACAAGAGCAATCAGCCCCAGCATTTT.

This clonotype was observed at least ten times. The chain uses TRBV4-3 and TRBJ1-6; D gene uncertain. V was shortened by 0 bases and J by 9 bases, with 6 bases between the two germline ends. Germline CDR1 LGHNA, CDR2 YSLEER. The CDR3 covers 13 residues. The CDR3 region has the DNA TGCGCCAGCAGCCAAGACTCGGCTTCACCCCTCCACTTT. As protein: CASSQDSASPLHF.

The chain combines TRBV14 with TRBJ2-3, with unresolved D. Trimming took off 2 bases at V and 2 bases at J, with 11 bases between the two ends. Germline CDR1 SGHDN, CDR2 FVKESK. The CDR3 totals 15 residues. DNA of the CDR3: TGTGCCAGCAGCCAACAAGAGTCTATCACAGATACGCAGTATTTT. It translates to CASSQQESITDTQYF.

The rearrangement uses TRBV11-1 and TRBJ1-1; TRBD1 matches 10 bases. V dropped 5 bases and J dropped 5; count of bases not matched to a gene: 11. The CDR3 runs 16 residues. Germline CDR1 is SGHAT and CDR2 is FQDESV (reference sequence). The CDR3 DNA reads TGTGCCAGCAGCCCAATGGGACAGGGGAGGTCTACTGAAGCTTTCTTT. Translation: CASSPMGQGRSTEAFF.

This clonotype has at least ten counts. In nucleotides, the CDR3 is TGCAGCTTTCGGGACTCCGAGGGGCTCAATGAAAAACTGTTTTTT. Translated, it gives CSFRDSEGLNEKLFF. V usage is TRBV29-1 and J usage is TRBJ1-4; the D gene is possibly TRBD1 (5 bases). The CDR3 sequence is 15 residues long. Trimming stripped 8 bases from V and 5 bases from J, with 21 bases between. CDR1 is SQVTM and CDR2 is ANQGSEA in the germline V gene.

In its sample, this clonotype was seen many times. V usage is TRBV7-9 and J usage is TRBJ1-4; 9 bases match TRBD1. V lost 5 bases to trimming and J lost 6 bases; unmatched junction nucleotides: 7. Germline values: CDR1 SEHNR, CDR2 FQNEAQ (reference sequence). The CDR3 is 15 amino acids. The CDR3 sequence is CASSQTRDRDEKLFF. As DNA, the CDR3 is TGTGCCAGCAGCCAAACCCGGGACAGGGATGAAAAACTGTTTTTT. The full variable domain, its missing parts supplied by reference TRBV7-9 and TRBJ1-4, is DTGVSQNPRHKITKRGQNVTFRCDPISEHNRLYWYRQTLGQGPEFLTYFQNEAQLEKSRLLSDRFSAERPKGSFSTLEIQRTEQGDSAMYLCASSQTRDRDEKLFFGSGTQLSVL.

Worth noting for this clonotype: The conserved phenylalanine or tryptophan normally closing the CDR3 is absent here, so this likely arose from a read error. No DNA is shown, since the ends of the CDR3 on it are uncertain; the CDR3 is the one TCRdb lists. The chain employs TRBV10-3 and TRBJ2-5; the table names TRBD1, a call not compared with the DNA. The CDR3 is 14 amino acids long, termini counted. Germline CDR1 is ENHRY and CDR2 is SYGVKD. CDR3 amino acids: CAITVEGRGYTFGS.

This clonotype was observed many times. This chain joins TRBV12-3 or TRBV12-4 and TRBJ2-5; no firm D call. The germline V and J ends were trimmed by 6 bases and 2 bases, with 13 bases remaining between them. The CDR3 runs to 14 residues. CDR3 DNA: TGTGCCAGCAGCCACAATTTAGGGCAAGAGACCCAGTACTTC. Amino acids: CASSHNLGQETQYF.

This chain uses TRBV19 with TRBJ2-5; 9 nucleotides line up with TRBD2. Germline V gene sequence: CDR1 LNHDA, CDR2 SQIVND (reference sequence). This CDR3 has 19 residues. J gave up 1 base and V 3 bases, and 15 bases lay outside the gene matches. In nucleotides, the CDR3 is TGTGCCAGTAGTATTAGATCAGCGGGAGGCCGCCTTTTCCAAGAGACCCAGTACTTC. This codes for CASSIRSAGGRLFQETQYF.

The J gene is TRBJ1-2, the V gene TRBV5-6; weak D call: TRBD1 (5 bases). CDR1 is SGHDT and CDR2 is YYEEEE in the germline V gene. This CDR3 region has 14 residues. V shed 0 bases and J shed 3 bases, with 9 bases lying between them. The CDR3 sequence is CASSLGGADYGYTF. The DNA for the CDR3 is TGTGCCAGCAGCTTGGGCGGGGCTGACTATGGCTACACCTTC.

This clonotype has ten or more counts. The V call is TRBV7-2, the J call TRBJ2-7; D ambiguous. V gave up 2 bases and J gave up 5 bases, with 10 bases separating them. Germline loops: CDR1 SGHTA, CDR2 FQGNSA. The CDR3 runs to 13 residues. As DNA, the CDR3 is TGTGCCAGCAGCTTAAAGAGGCCCGACGAGCAGTACTTC. As protein: CASSLKRPDEQYF.

The sample holds many counts of this clonotype. The chain has TRBV2 and TRBJ1-5; D may be TRBD1 (5 bases). The CDR3 runs to 13 residues. V was cut by 4 bases and J by 5 bases, with 9 bases left in between. From germline, CDR1 is SNHLY and CDR2 FYNNEI. The CDR3 is CASSAGHYQPQHF. The DNA of the CDR3 is TGTGCCAGCAGTGCCGGACACTATCAGCCCCAGCATTTT. The whole variable domain, filled in from reference TRBV2 and TRBJ1-5, reads EPEVTQTPSHQVTQMGQEVILRCVPISNHLYFYWYRQILGQKVEFLVSFYNNEISEKSEIFDDQFSVERPDGSNFTLKIRSTKLEDSAMYFCASSAGHYQPQHFGDGTRLSIL.

About this clonotype itself: This may be a read error: a much more frequent sequence differs by one nucleotide. J is TRBJ2-5 and V is TRBV11-2, with a possible D match to TRBD2 (5 bases). Germline values: CDR1 SGHAT, CDR2 FQNNGV. The CDR3 has 12 amino acids. CDR3 DNA sequence: TGTGCCAGCAGCGTAGAGGGAAGGACCCAGTACTTC. Encoded protein: CASSVEGRTQYF.

This clonotype was detected only a few times. With a much larger clone just one base away, this may be a read error. The genes are TRBV7-8 and TRBJ1-5; D possibly corresponds to TRBD1 (6 bases). Germline CDR1 is SGHVS and CDR2 is FQNEAQ. Trimming took off 7 bases at V and 3 bases at J, with 13 bases between the two ends. The CDR3 contains 14 residues. The CDR3: CASNKNRVNQPQHF. The CDR3 DNA reads TGTGCCAGCAACAAGAACAGGGTCAATCAGCCCCAGCATTTT.

The V and J genes are TRBV20-1 and TRBJ1-6, with D possibly matching TRBD1 (5 bases). V was shortened by 1 base and J by 9 bases, with 13 bases between the two germline ends. This CDR3 is built from 14 residues. Germline CDR1 DFQATT, CDR2 SNEGSKA (reference sequence). CDR3 DNA sequence: TGCAGTGCTAGAGCAGGGTACTGGCGTTCACCCCTCCACTTT. Translation gives CSARAGYWRSPLHF.

This clonotype was seen ten or more times. CDR3 amino acids: CASSLSGQGYNSPLHF. CDR3 nucleotide sequence: TGTGCCAGCAGCTTAAGCGGCCAGGGGTATAATTCACCCCTCCACTTT. The gene calls are TRBV7-2 and TRBJ1-6; TRBD1 is a possible D gene (6 bases). The CDR3 is made up of 16 amino acids. V dropped 2 bases and J dropped 4 bases, with 12 bases sitting between them. Germline V gene lookup returns CDR1 SGHTA and CDR2 FQGNSA.

Here the CDR3 DNA reads TGCGCCAGCAGCCTAGCTCCGCAGGGACACACTGAAGCTTTCTTT. It is translated as CASSLAPQGHTEAFF. The V and J genes are TRBV4-1 and TRBJ1-1; D may be TRBD1 (5 bases). V was clipped by 4 bases and J by 3 bases, with 15 bases between them. The CDR3 is 15 residues long. Germline CDR1 and CDR2: MGHRA and YSYEKL.

This chain's CDR3 is CASSLRDRGRSSGYTF. The CDR3 bases are TGTGCCAGCAGCCTCCGGGACAGGGGGCGATCCTCTGGCTACACCTTC. V usage is TRBV11-1 and J usage is TRBJ1-2; TRBD1 matches 12 bases. Germline V gene sequence: CDR1 SGHAT, CDR2 FQDESV (reference sequence). The V gene end was trimmed by 5 bases and the J gene end by 7 bases; junction bases not matched to a gene: 11. The CDR3 has 16 amino acids.

The V and J genes are TRBV5-4 and TRBJ2-7; a weak D match, TRBD1 (6 bases). The V and J ends lost 0 bases and 0 bases respectively, with 10 bases between them. This CDR3 spans 15 amino acids. Germline loops: CDR1 SGHNT, CDR2 YYREEE (reference sequence). The CDR3 bases are TGTGCCAGCAGCTTGGATGTAGGGGGCTCCTACGAGCAGTACTTC. It specifies CASSLDVGGSYEQYF.

This clonotype was recorded at least ten times. The chain is built from TRBV15 and TRBJ1-3; no clear D gene. Germline CDR1 and CDR2: LNHNV and YYDKDF (reference sequence). V dropped 1 base and J dropped 0 bases, with 7 bases sitting between them. The CDR3 has 15 amino acids. The DNA of the CDR3 is TGTGCCACCAGCAGAGTTATGGCCTCTGGAAACACCATATATTTT. It yields the protein CATSRVMASGNTIYF.

The CDR3 coding sequence is TGTGCCAGCAGCCCCCGACAGGGGAGGGACACTGAAGCTTTCTTT. Amino acids: CASSPRQGRDTEAFF. The rearrangement joins TRBV7-9 to TRBJ1-1; TRBD1 matches at 8 bases. Looked up from germline, CDR1 is SEHNR and CDR2 is FQNEAQ (reference sequence). CDR3 length: 15 amino acids. Unmatched junction bases numbered 8, after V lost 5 bases and J lost 3 bases.

To note about this clonotype: Given the absence of the conserved phenylalanine or tryptophan at the CDR3 end, a read error is likely. The DNA is left out, because the CDR3 cannot be placed on it with certainty; the CDR3 is given as TCRdb lists it. This CDR3 reads CSVEDGPGVY. The chain employs TRBV29-1 and TRBJ1-4; the table calls TRBD1, which could not be checked here. The CDR3 comprises 10 residues, both ends counted. Germline assignment: CDR1 SQVTM and CDR2 ANQGSEA.

This clonotype was observed many times. The V and J genes are TRBV20-1 and TRBJ1-1; D remains ambiguous. Germline CDR1 reads DFQATT; CDR2 reads SNEGSKA (reference sequence). The CDR3 is 11 amino acids. Trimming removed 4 bases from V and 1 base from J, with 4 bases in between. CDR3 nucleotides: TGCAGTGCTATCCCGAACACTGAAGCTTTCTTT. Translating gives CSAIPNTEAFF.

As to this clonotype: This sequence may be a read error, since a much larger clone differs from it by one base. This chain uses TRBV5-1 with TRBJ1-2; D is undetermined. CDR1 is SGHRS, CDR2 YFSETQ, per germline. The CDR3 contains 15 residues. CDR3 region: CACSLPDAANYGYTF. The DNA for the CDR3 is TGCGCCTGCAGCTTGCCGGACGCCGCTAACTATGGCTACACCTTC.

This clonotype came up many times. J is TRBJ1-6 and V is TRBV19; maybe TRBD1 (6 bases). The CDR3 runs to 12 residues. Germline CDR1 reads LNHDA; CDR2 reads SQIVND (reference sequence). V lost 9 bases and J lost 6, with 9 bases in between. The CDR3 sequence: CASRGVNSPLHF. DNA for the CDR3: TGTGCCAGCAGGGGAGTTAATTCACCCCTCCACTTT.

This clonotype was observed many times. The chain uses TRBV5-1 and TRBJ1-6; 7 positions match TRBD1. CDR1 and CDR2 (germline): SGHRS, YFSETQ. V lost 0 bases and J lost 7; bases outside the gene matches: 7. The CDR3 covers 16 residues. The CDR3 protein is CASSLDRQGWNSPLHF. The DNA for the CDR3 is TGCGCCAGCAGCTTGGATAGACAGGGCTGGAATTCACCCCTCCACTTT. Together with reference TRBV5-1 and TRBJ1-6, the CDR3 gives the full variable domain: KAGVTQTPRYLIKTRGQQVTLSCSPISGHRSVSWYQQTPGQGLQFLFEYFSETQRNKGNFPGRFSGRQFSNSRSEMNVSTLELGDSALYLCASSLDRQGWNSPLHFGNGTRLTVT.

The sample holds many counts of this clonotype. The chain couples TRBV5-8 to TRBJ1-2; 9 bases fit TRBD1. J was trimmed by 3 bases and V by 4 bases; bases with no gene match: 4. The CDR3 runs 14 residues. Germline assignment: CDR1 SGHTS and CDR2 YDEGEE. CDR3 coding DNA: TGTGCCAGCAGCCCCGACAGGGGGGACTATGGCTACACCTTC. It is translated as CASSPDRGDYGYTF.